The T cell receptor (beta chain) under discussion was sequenced for a study of PD-L1 blockade in urothelial cancer. Across the study: Previous chemotherapy exposure amounted to 0 to 3 regimens for patients. Analyzed time points were 3 weeks (second dose) and 6 weeks after therapy began. Across blood samples, T cells had a median count of about 150,000.

This CDR3 comprises 15 residues. Per the germline V gene, CDR1 is KGHSH and CDR2 is LQKENI. V lost 0 bases to trimming and J lost 0 bases, with 8 bases between them. Spiking each PCR with synthetic TCR analog templates was performed. Measured with immunoSEQ multiplex PCR; TCRdb has only the in-frame clones, and not every one. The table lists 25,000 to 35,000 clones, approximately 86% of them singletons. The sample here was PBMCs, taken around atezolizumab (anti-PD-L1) treatment. The chain links TRBV18 to TRBJ1-1; no clear D. The receptor comes from a man aged 45-60 years with urothelial cancer. CDR3 sequence (DNA): TGTGCCAGCTCACCACCTCAGGTTATGAACACTGAAGCTTTCTTT. As protein: CASSPPQVMNTEAFF.